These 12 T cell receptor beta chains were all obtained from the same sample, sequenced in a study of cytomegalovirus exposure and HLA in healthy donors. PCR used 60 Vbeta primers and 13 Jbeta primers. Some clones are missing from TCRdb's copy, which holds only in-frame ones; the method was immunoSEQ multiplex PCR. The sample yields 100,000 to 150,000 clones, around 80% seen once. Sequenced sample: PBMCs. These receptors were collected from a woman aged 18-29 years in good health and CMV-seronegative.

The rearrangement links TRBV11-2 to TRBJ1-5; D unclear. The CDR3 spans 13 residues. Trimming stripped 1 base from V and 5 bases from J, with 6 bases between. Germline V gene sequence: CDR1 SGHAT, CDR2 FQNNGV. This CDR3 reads CASSLGTDQPQHF. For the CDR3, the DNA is TGTGCCAGCAGCTTAGGGACTGATCAGCCCCAGCATTTT.

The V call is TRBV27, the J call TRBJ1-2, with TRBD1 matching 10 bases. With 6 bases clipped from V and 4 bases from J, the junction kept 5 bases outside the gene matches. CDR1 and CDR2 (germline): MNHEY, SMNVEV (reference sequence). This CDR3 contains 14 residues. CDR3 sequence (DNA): TGTGCCAGCAGAACTCGGACAGGGGGCTATGGCTACACCTTC. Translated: CASRTRTGGYGYTF.

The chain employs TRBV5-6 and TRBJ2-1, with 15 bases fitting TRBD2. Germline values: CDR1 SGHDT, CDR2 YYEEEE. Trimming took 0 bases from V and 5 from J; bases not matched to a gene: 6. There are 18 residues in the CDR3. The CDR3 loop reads CASSLGWTSGRDHNEQFF. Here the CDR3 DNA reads TGTGCCAGCAGCTTGGGTTGGACTAGCGGGAGGGACCACAATGAGCAGTTCTTC.

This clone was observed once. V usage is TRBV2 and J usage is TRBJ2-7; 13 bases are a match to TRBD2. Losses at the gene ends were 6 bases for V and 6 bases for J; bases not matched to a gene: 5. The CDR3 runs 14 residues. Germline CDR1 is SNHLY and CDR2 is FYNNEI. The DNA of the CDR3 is TGTGCCAGCAGCGTAGGGACTAGCGGGACCGAGCAGTACTTC. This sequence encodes CASSVGTSGTEQYF.

This chain's CDR3 is CASSEAIGRVNTEAFF. CDR3 in DNA: TGTGCCAGCAGTGAAGCGATTGGCAGGGTGAACACTGAAGCTTTCTTT. The chain uses TRBV6-1 and TRBJ1-1, with D tentatively TRBD1 (5 bases). CDR3 size: 16 residues. CDR1 is MNHNS and CDR2 is SASEGT in the germline V gene. V lost 0 bases and J 0 bases, leaving 11 bases between the germline ends.

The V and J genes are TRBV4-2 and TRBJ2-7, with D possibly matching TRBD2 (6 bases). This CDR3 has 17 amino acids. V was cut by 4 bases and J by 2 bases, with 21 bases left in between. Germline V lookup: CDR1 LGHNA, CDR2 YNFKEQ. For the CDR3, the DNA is TGTGCCAGCAGCCTGGACCTCATGGAGGGAGTAGCCTACGAGCAGTACTTC. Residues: CASSLDLMEGVAYEQYF.

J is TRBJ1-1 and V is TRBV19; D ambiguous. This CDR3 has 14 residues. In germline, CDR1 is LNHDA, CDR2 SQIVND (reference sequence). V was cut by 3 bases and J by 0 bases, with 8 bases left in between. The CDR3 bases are TGTGCCAGTAGTATCAGGTTTATGAACACTGAAGCTTTCTTT. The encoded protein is CASSIRFMNTEAFF. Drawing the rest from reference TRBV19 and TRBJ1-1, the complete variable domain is DGGITQSPKYLFRKEGQNVTLSCEQNLNHDAMYWYRQDPGQGLRLIYYSQIVNDFQKGDIAEGYSVSREKKESFPLTVTSAQKNPTAFYLCASSIRFMNTEAFFGQGTRLTVV.

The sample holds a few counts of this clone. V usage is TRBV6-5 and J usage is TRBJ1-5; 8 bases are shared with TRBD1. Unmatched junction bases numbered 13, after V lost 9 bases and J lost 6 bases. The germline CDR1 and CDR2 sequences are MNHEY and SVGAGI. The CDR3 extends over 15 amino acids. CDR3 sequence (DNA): TGTGCCAGTCGGACCGTACAGGGGGACGCTCAGCCCCAGCATTTT. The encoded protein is CASRTVQGDAQPQHF.

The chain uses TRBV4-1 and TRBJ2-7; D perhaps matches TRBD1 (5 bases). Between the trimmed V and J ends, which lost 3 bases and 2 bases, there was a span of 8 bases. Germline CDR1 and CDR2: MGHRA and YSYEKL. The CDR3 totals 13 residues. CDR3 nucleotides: TGCGCCAGCAGCCATGGGGCAGCCTACGAGCAGTACTTC. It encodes CASSHGAAYEQYF.

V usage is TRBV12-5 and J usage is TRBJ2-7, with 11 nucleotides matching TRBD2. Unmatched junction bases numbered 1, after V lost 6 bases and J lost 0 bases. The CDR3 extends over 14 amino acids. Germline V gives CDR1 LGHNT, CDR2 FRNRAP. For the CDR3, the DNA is TGTGCTAGTGGCGGGACTAGCGGCTCCTACGAGCAGTACTTC. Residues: CASGGTSGSYEQYF.

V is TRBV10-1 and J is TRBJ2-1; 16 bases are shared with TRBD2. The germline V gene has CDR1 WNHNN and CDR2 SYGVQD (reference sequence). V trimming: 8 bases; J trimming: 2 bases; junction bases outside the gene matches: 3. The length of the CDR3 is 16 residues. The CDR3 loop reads CASSGTSGRAYNEQFF. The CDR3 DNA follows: TGCGCCAGCTCCGGGACTAGCGGGAGGGCCTACAATGAGCAGTTCTTC.

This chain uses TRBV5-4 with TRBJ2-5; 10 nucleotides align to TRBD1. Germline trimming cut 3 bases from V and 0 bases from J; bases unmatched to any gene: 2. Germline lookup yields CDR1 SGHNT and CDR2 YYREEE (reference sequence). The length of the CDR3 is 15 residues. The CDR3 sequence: CASSSTGGYQETQYF. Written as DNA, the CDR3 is TGTGCCAGCAGCTCGACAGGGGGCTACCAAGAGACCCAGTACTTC.